This TCR beta chain was documented in a study of blood T cell repertoires in COVID-19. Background on the study: Acute and convalescent COVID-19 specimens originated in the United States, Italy and Spain. From T cells, B-cell-depleted T cells, or PBMCs came the material, which was cDNA or gDNA.

After removal of 2 bases from V and 6 bases from J, the junction contained 13 bases not matched to a gene. Germline CDR1 reads SNHLY; CDR2 reads FYNNEI. The CDR3 has 17 amino acids. Under the authors' procedure: From reference gene primer amplification, estimates of nucleated cell counts were derived. Clones were read by immunoSEQ multiplex PCR, and TCRdb kept only the in-frame ones, dropping some. The V and J calls and clone size are taken from that table; D and trimming were inferred from the DNA. The sample yields 60,000 to 65,000 clones, roughly 76% seen once. The chain joins TRBV2 to TRBJ2-1; 7 bases agree with TRBD2. The source material was peripheral blood. The sequence derives from a human donor in a cohort sampled during active COVID-19. CDR3 sequence reads: CASSEKLDRLAANEQFF. CDR3 nucleotide sequence: TGTGCCAGCAGTGAAAAGTTAGATAGACTAGCAGCCAATGAGCAGTTCTTC.